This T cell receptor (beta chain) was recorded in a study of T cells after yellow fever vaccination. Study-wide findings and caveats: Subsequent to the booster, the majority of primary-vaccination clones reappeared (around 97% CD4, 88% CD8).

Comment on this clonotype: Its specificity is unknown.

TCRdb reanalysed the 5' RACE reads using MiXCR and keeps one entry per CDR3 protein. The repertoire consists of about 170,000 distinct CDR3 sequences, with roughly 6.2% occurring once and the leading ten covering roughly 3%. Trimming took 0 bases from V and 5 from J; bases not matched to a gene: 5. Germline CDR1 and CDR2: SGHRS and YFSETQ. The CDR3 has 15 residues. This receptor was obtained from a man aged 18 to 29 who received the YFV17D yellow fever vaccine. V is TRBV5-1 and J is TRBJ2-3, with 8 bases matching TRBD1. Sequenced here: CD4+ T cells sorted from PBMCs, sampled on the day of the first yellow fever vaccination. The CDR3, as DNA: TGCGCCAGCAGCTTGGACAGGGGGTGGGAAGATACGCAGTATTTT. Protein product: CASSLDRGWEDTQYF.